This T cell receptor (beta chain) comes out of a study of blood T cell repertoires in COVID-19 (dated by TCRdb to 2018 to 2020). Regarding the complete study: Samples from collaborators originated in the United States, Italy and Spain and spanned both the acute and convalescent phases of COVID-19. The material from the prospective study consisted of cDNA or gDNA derived from T cells, B-cell-depleted T cells, or PBMCs. Deeply sampled blood TCRbeta repertoires from subjects exposed to, actively infected with, or recovered from COVID-19 were included in the dataset. The repertoires were released in a freely available public database meant as a resource for research on the immune response to SARS-CoV-2. The samples were drawn from the first 160 participants of the ongoing ImmuneRACE study and from 1,254 subjects provided by 6 global collaborators. Sample metadata almost always included a de-identified subject ID, COVID-19 status, age in years and sex. Where HLA class I and class II types were available, the types were taken from metadata supplied by the sample provider, not from assay-based typing.

The CDR3 numbers 12 residues from cysteine through phenylalanine. The entry retains the CDR3 DNA only, 36 bases that are in frame from base 1. Trimming at the junction amounts to 4 bases on V and 8 bases on J, and the germline ends lie 10 bases apart. Reading the germline V gene gives CDR1 KGHDR and CDR2 SFDVKD. Participants in the prospective study were enrolled through a virtual design, were aged 18 to 89 years, and lived in fewer than 30 United States geographic areas. To assign participants to cohorts, the prospective study relied on clinical history that participants themselves reported in a screening survey and a study questionnaire. ImmuneRACE Cohort 3 recovered participants were defined by two consecutive negative NP/OP PCR tests, healthcare professional clearance, or symptom resolution. In the prospective study, whole blood, serum and a nasopharyngeal or oropharyngeal swab were collected from each participant by mobile phlebotomists. Prospective study participants could optionally give additional blood draws and questionnaires over a roughly two-month period. Before DNA extraction, blood samples from the prospective study were shipped at room temperature or frozen.

Results the study describes overall, beyond this receptor: The amount of clinical and demographic metadata varied by source and participant and was provided uncurated.

Of note for this clone: This receptor's antigen is unknown. One base away there is no much larger clone; base qualities are not given.

TCRbeta CDR3 regions were amplified from genomic DNA by means of the immunoSEQ Assay, a bias-controlled multiplex PCR. The source study handled its data this way. Within the assay, amplification of reference gene primers was used to estimate how many nucleated cells each sample contained. To quantify the absolute abundance of each unique TCRbeta CDR3 rearrangement, sequence reads were collapsed and filtered. For each sample, productive Simpson clonality was calculated as the square root of Simpson's diversity index over productive rearrangements. Held by TCRdb, this immuneACCESS table contains in-frame sequences only and omits some clones. Under half of the omission traces to an unresolved V gene where checked; the cause of the rest is unknown. For V, J and clone size, that table is used; D and trimming come from the DNA. The sample data list around 500,000 clones, and around nine tenths of these were observed just once. The ten most abundant clones make up 8% to 9.5% of the sample.

The TCR originated in an older woman who had recovered from COVID-19. The sequencing sample was made of PBMCs or T cells enriched from blood (not recorded which). The rearranged chain carries TRBV24-1 and TRBJ1-1; confidence is insufficient to name the D gene. The CDR3 protein sequence reads: CATSERLGEAFF. The nucleotide sequence is TGTGCCACCAGTGAGCGACTTGGGGAAGCTTTCTTT.